A single sample is the source of the 8 T cell receptor beta chains below, sequenced in a study of T cell clonality in common variable immunodeficiency. The study's findings and limits: Common variable immunodeficiency TCR beta sequences reportedly had fewer deletions and N-nucleotide insertions.

The protocol was immunoSEQ multiplex PCR, while the TCRdb copy is restricted to in-frame clones and leaves out a portion. Its clone listing holds about 15,000 clones. Their antigen targets remain unknown. Sequenced sample: peripheral blood mononuclear cells. The receptors come from a human donor with common variable immunodeficiency.

A word on this clone: The read ends 3 residues shy of where the CDR3 ends; the end is completed using the germline J gene. This chain joins TRBV20-1 and TRBJ2-5; no firm D call. Germline CDR1 reads DFQATT; CDR2 reads SNEGSKA (reference sequence). CDR3 size: 12 residues. The germline V and J ends were trimmed by 1 base and 3 bases, with 6 bases remaining between them. The CDR3 DNA, read in part, is TGCAGTGCTAGAGCATCAGAAGAGACC. It specifies CSARASEET. The whole CDR3 protein reads CSARASEETQYF.

In the case of this clone: The CDR3 goes on 3 residues after the read ends, and that part is filled in from the germline J gene. The chain links TRBV28 to TRBJ1-5, with 9 nucleotides matching TRBD1. V trimming: 6 bases; J trimming: 7 bases; junction bases outside the gene matches: 10. The CDR3 totals 15 residues. Germline-derived CDR1 and CDR2 are MDHEN and SYDVKM. The CDR3 sequence is CASRVTGGKGQPQHF. The covered CDR3 bases are TGTGCCAGCAGAGTCACAGGGGGCAAGGGGCAGCCC.

Concerning this clone itself: Read data end 3 residues before the CDR3 end; the end is taken from the germline J gene. The chain employs TRBV2 and TRBJ2-5; 7 nucleotides match TRBD1. Trimming took 6 bases from V and 2 from J; bases not matched to a gene: 6. Germline assignment: CDR1 SNHLY and CDR2 FYNNEI. CDR3 length equals 14 residues. The DNA read from the CDR3 is TGTGCCAGCAGATCGACAGGGCTTCAAGAGACC. Amino acid sequence: CASRSTGLQET. The complete CDR3 protein is CASRSTGLQETQYF.

Of note for this clone: The read terminates 3 residues ahead of where the CDR3 ends, so the germline J gene completes it. The V and J genes are TRBV7-8 and TRBJ2-5; 10 bases are a match to TRBD2. The V gene end was trimmed by 4 bases and the J gene end by 4 bases; junction bases not matched to a gene: 6. This CDR3 is built from 15 residues. Germline CDR1 and CDR2: SGHVS and FQNEAQ. Partial CDR3 DNA: TGTGCCAGCAGCTCCCAGCGGGGGGGCCGAGAGACC. This encodes CASSSQRGGRET. The whole CDR3 region reads CASSSQRGGRETQYF.

As for this clone: The read stops 3 residues short of the end of the CDR3; the missing end is completed from the germline J gene. V usage is TRBV7-3 and J usage is TRBJ2-3; 12 bases fit TRBD2. The germline gives CDR1 SGHTA, CDR2 FQGTGA. This CDR3 contains 15 residues. Trimming cost V 4 bases and J 4 bases; bases outside gene matches: 3. The CDR3 DNA, read in part, is TGTGCCAGCAGCTCTAGCGGGGGGGACGCAGATACG. Amino acids: CASSSSGGDADT. Given in full, the CDR3 is CASSSSGGDADTQYF.

Comments on this clone: From the germline J gene comes the end of the CDR3, since the read stops 3 residues before it. The chain has TRBV5-1 and TRBJ2-3, with D maybe TRBD2 (6 bases). CDR1 and CDR2 (germline): SGHRS, YFSETQ. This CDR3 is 14 amino acids long. V was clipped by 4 bases and J by 2 bases, with 11 bases between them. The CDR3 sequence is CASSVSGLTDTQYF. The covered CDR3 bases are TGCGCCAGCAGCGTTAGCGGCCTCACAGATACG.

To note about this clone: The read comes to an end 3 residues before the CDR3 does, leaving the germline J gene to fill in the end. The gene calls are TRBV30 and TRBJ2-3, with TRBD1 matching over 9 bases. The CDR3 loop spans 11 amino acids. Unmatched junction bases numbered 0, after V lost 3 bases and J lost 8 bases. Germline CDR1 and CDR2: GTSNPN and SVGIG (reference sequence). The CDR3 here is CAWRTGGTQYF. The DNA read from the CDR3 is TGTGCCTGGAGGACAGGGGGTACG.

The CDR3 spells CAISGLRTGVTDTQYF. Partial CDR3 DNA: TGTGCCATCAGTGGATTAAGGACAGGGGTCACAGATACG. The chain carries TRBV10-3 and TRBJ2-3, with 9 bases matching TRBD1. The read ends 3 residues before the CDR3 terminus; that terminus is restored from the germline J gene. The germline V gene has CDR1 ENHRY and CDR2 SYGVKD. V lost 4 bases to trimming and J lost 2 bases; unmatched junction nucleotides: 7. The CDR3 runs to 16 residues.